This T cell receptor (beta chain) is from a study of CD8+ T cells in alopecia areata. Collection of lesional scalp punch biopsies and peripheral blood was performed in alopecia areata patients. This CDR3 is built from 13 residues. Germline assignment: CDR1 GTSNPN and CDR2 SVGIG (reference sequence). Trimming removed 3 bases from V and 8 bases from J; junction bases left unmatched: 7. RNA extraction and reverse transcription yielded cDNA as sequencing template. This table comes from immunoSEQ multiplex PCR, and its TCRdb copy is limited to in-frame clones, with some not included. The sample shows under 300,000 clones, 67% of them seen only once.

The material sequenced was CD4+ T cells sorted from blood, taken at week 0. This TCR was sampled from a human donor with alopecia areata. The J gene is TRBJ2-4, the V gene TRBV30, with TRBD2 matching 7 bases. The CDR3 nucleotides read TGTGCCTGGAGAACCCCTGGGGGGGACATTCAGTACTTC. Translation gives CAWRTPGGDIQYF. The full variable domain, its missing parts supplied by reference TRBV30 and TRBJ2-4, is SQTIHQWPATLVQPVGSPLSLECTVEGTSNPNLYWYRQAAGRGLQLLFYSVGIGQISSEVPQNLSASRPQDRQFILSSKKLLLSDSGFYLCAWRTPGGDIQYFGAGTRLSVL.